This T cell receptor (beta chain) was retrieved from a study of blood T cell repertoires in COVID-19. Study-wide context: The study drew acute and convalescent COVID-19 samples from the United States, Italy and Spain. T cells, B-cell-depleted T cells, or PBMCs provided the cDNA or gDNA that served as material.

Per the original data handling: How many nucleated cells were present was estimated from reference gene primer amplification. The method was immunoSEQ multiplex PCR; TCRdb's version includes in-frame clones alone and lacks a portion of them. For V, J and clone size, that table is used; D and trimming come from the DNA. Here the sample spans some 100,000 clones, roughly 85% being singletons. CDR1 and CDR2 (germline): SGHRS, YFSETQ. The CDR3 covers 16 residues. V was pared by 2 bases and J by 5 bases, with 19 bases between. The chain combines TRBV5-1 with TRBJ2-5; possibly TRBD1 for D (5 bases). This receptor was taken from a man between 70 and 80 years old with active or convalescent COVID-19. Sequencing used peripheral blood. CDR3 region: CASSLGVAAAPETQYF. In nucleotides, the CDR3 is TGCGCCAGCAGCTTAGGGGTCGCGGCGGCTCCTGAGACCCAGTACTTC.